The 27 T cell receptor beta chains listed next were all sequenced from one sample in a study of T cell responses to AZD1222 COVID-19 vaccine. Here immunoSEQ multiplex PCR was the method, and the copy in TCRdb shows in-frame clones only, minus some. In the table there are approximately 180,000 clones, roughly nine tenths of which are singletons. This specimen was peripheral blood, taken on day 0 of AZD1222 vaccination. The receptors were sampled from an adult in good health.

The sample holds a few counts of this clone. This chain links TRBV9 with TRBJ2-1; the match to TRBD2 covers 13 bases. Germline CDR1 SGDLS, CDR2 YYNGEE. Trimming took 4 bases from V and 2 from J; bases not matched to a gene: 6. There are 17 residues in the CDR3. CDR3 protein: CASSSGLAGATYNEQFF. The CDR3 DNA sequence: TGTGCCAGCAGCTCCGGACTAGCGGGAGCCACCTACAATGAGCAGTTCTTC.

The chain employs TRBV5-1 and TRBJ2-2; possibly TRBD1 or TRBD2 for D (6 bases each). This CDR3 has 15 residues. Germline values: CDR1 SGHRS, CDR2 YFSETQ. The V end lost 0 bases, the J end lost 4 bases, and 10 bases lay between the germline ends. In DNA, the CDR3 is TGCGCCAGCAGCTTGGATGAGGGGGGCACCGGGGAGCTGTTTTTT. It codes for CASSLDEGGTGELFF.

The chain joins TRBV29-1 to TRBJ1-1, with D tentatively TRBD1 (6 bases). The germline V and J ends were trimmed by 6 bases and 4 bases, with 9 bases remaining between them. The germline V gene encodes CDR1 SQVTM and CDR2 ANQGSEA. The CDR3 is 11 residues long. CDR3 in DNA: TGCAGCGTCGGGGGGCTCACTGAAGCTTTCTTT. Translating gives CSVGGLTEAFF.

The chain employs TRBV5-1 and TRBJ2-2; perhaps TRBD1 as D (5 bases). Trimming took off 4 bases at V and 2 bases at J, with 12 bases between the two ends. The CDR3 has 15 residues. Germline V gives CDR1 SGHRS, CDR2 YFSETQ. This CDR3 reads CASSPLQGNTGELFF. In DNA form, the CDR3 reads TGCGCCAGCAGCCCCCTGCAGGGCAACACCGGGGAGCTGTTTTTT.

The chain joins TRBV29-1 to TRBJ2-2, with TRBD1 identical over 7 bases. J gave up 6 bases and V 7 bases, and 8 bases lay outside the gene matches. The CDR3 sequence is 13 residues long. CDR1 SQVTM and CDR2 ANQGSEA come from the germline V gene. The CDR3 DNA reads TGCAGCGGCTACAGGGGTCACCCCGGGGAGCTGTTTTTT. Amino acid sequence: CSGYRGHPGELFF.

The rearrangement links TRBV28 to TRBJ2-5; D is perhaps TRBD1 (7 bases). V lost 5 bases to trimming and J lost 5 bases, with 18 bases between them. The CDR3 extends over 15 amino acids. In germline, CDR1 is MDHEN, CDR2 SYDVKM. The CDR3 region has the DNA TGTGCCAGCAGTACCGGAGGGGGCGCCTGGGAGACCCAGTACTTC. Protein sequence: CASSTGGGAWETQYF.

CDR3 in DNA: TGTGCCAGTAGTTCCCTGGTTAGGGGGTTTACAGATACGCAGTATTTT. The encoded protein is CASSSLVRGFTDTQYF. The genes are TRBV19 and TRBJ2-3; D might be TRBD1 (6 bases). The CDR3 is 16 amino acids. Germline V gene data show CDR1 as LNHDA and CDR2 as SQIVND (reference sequence). V lost 5 bases and J lost 3, with 18 bases in between.

CDR3 sequence reads: CASSYRGGGSSYEQYF. CDR3 bases: TGTGCCAGTAGTTATCGGGGAGGGGGGAGTTCCTACGAGCAGTACTTC. The chain couples TRBV19 to TRBJ2-7; TRBD2 is a possible D gene (7 bases). The V gene's germline CDR1 is LNHDA and CDR2 SQIVND (reference sequence). The ends were cut back, 5 bases at V and 1 base at J, with 18 bases in the middle. The CDR3 length is 16 residues.

This CDR3 reads CASSRTSGSTDTQYF. The CDR3 DNA follows: TGTGCCAGCAGCAGGACTAGCGGTAGCACAGATACGCAGTATTTT. The chain is built from TRBV6-4 and TRBJ2-3, with TRBD2 matching 10 bases. Trimming removed 6 bases from V and 0 bases from J; junction bases left unmatched: 3. The length of the CDR3 is 15 residues. Germline CDR1 reads MRHNA; CDR2 reads SNTAGT.

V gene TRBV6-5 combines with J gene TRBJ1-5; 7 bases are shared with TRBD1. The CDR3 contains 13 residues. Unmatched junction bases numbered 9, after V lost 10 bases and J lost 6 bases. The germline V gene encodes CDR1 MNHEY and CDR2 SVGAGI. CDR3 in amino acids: CATQGEGFQPQHF. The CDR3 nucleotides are TGTGCCACTCAGGGGGAAGGATTTCAGCCCCAGCATTTT.

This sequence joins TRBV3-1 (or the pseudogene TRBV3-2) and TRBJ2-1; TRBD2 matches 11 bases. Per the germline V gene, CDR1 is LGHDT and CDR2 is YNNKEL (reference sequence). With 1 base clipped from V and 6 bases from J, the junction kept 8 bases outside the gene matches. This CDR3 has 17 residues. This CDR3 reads CASSQVISGRAFNEQFF. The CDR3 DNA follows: TGTGCCAGCAGCCAAGTCATTAGCGGGAGGGCCTTCAATGAGCAGTTCTTC.

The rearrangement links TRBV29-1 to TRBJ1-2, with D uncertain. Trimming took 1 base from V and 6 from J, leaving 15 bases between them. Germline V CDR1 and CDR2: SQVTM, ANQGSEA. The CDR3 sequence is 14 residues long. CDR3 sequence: CSVEGQGIGNGYTF. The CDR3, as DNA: TGCAGCGTTGAAGGGCAAGGGATTGGCAATGGCTACACCTTC.

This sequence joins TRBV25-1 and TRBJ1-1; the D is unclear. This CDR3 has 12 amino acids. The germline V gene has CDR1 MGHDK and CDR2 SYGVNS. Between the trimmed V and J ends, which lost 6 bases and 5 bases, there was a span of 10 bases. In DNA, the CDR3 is TGTGCCAGCAGGGCGGCGACAACTGAAGCTTTCTTT. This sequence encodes CASRAATTEAFF.

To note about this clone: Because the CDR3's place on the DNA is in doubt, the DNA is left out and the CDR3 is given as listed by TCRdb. CDR3: CASRFWGAGNTIYF. The gene calls are TRBV12-2 and TRBJ1-3. TRBV12-2 is noted as a pseudogene. The CDR3 region is 14 residues in length, termini included.

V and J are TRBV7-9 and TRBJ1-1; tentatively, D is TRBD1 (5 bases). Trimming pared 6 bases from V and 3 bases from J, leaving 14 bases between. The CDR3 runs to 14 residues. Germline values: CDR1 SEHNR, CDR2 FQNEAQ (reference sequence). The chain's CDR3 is CASRSSWGDTEAFF. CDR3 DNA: TGTGCCAGCAGATCCTCCTGGGGCGACACTGAAGCTTTCTTT.

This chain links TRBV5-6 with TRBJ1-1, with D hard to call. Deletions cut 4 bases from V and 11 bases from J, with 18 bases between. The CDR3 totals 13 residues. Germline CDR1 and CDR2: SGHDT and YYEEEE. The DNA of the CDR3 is TGTGCCAGCAGCCTGGCGGCACTACAATGGGCTTTCTTT. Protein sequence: CASSLAALQWAFF.

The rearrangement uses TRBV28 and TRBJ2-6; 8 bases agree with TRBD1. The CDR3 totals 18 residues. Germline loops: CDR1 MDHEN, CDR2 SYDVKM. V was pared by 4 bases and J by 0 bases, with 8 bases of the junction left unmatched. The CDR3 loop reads CASSYGQGWGSGANVLTF. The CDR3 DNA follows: TGTGCCAGCAGTTACGGACAGGGCTGGGGCTCTGGGGCCAACGTCCTGACTTTC.

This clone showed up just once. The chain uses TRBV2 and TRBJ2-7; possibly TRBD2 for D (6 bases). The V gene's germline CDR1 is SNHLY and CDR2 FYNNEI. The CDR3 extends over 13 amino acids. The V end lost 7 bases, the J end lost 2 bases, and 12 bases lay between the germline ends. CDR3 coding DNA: TGTGCCAGCATGGGGGGTTTGGCCTACGAGCAGTACTTC. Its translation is CASMGGLAYEQYF.

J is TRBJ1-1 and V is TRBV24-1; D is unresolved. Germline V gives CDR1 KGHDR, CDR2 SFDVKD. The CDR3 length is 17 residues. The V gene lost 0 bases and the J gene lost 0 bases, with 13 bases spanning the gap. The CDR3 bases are TGTGCCACCAGTGATTTGCCCTATGACTGCATGAACACTGAAGCTTTCTTT. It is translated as CATSDLPYDCMNTEAFF.

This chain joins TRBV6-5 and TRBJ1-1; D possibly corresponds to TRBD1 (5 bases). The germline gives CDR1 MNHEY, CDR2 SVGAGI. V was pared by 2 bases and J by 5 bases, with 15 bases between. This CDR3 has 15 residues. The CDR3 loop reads CASSYEAAGQTEAFF. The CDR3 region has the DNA TGTGCCAGCAGTTACGAGGCTGCAGGGCAGACTGAAGCTTTCTTT.

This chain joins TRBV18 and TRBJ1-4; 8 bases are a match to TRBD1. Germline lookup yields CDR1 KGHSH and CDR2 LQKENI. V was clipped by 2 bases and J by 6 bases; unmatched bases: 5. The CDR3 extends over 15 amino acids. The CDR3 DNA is TGTGCCAGCTCACCAGGGACAGGCGACCATGAAAAACTGTTTTTT. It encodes CASSPGTGDHEKLFF.

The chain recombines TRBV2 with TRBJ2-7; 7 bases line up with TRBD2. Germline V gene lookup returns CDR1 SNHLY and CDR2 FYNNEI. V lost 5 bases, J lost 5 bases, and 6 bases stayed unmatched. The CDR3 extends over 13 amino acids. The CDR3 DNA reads TGTGCCAGCAGTAGGGACTACCGGAACGAGCAGTACTTC. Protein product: CASSRDYRNEQYF.

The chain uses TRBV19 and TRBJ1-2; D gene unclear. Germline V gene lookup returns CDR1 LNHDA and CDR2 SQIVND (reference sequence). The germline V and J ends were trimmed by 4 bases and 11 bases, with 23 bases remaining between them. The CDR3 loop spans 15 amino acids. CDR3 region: CASSTPSDHTTGYTF. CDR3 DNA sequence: TGTGCCAGTAGTACCCCCAGTGACCACACTACTGGATACACCTTC.

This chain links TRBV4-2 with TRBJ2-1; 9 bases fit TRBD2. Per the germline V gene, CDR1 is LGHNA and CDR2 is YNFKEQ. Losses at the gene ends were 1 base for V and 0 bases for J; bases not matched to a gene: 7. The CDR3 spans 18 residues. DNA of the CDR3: TGTGCCAGCAGCCAAGGTTCTAGCGGGACAAGCTCCTACAATGAGCAGTTCTTC. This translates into CASSQGSSGTSSYNEQFF.

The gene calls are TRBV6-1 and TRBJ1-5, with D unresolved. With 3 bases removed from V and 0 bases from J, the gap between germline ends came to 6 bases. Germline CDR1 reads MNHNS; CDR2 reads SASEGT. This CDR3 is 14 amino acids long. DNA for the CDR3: TGTGCCAGCAGTGACATTTATAGCAATCAGCCCCAGCATTTT. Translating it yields CASSDIYSNQPQHF.

DNA for the CDR3: TGCGCCAGCAGCTTGGAGAAGAACACCGGGGAGCTGTTTTTT. Protein sequence: CASSLEKNTGELFF. V is TRBV5-1 and J is TRBJ2-2, with unresolved D. The V gene lost 0 bases and the J gene lost 1 base, with 4 bases spanning the gap. The CDR3 totals 14 residues. CDR1 SGHRS and CDR2 YFSETQ come from the germline V gene.

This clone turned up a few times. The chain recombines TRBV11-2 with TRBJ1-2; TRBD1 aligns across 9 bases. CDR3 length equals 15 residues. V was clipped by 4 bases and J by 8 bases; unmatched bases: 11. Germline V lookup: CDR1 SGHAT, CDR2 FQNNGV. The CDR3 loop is CASSSNIQGAQGYTF. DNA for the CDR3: TGTGCCAGCAGCTCCAACATACAGGGGGCGCAGGGCTACACCTTC.